A single sample is the source of the 28 T cell receptor beta chains below, sequenced in a study of blood T cell repertoires in COVID-19. Repertoires were generated with immunoSEQ multiplex PCR, while TCRdb's copy carries only in-frame clones and drops some. This table holds around 300,000 clones, 70% to 90% found once. Input material: peripheral blood. These receptors were taken from a woman in her seventies with acute or convalescent COVID-19.

The rearrangement links TRBV30 to TRBJ1-2, with D possibly being TRBD1 (5 bases). The CDR3 sequence is 13 residues long. V was trimmed by 1 base and J by 5 bases, leaving 11 bases between them. Per the germline V gene, CDR1 is GTSNPN and CDR2 is SVGIG (reference sequence). CDR3 coding DNA: TGTGCCTGGAGTGCCGGGGGGAAATATGGCTACACCTTC. It codes for CAWSAGGKYGYTF.

The genes are TRBV5-1 and TRBJ2-5; TRBD2 is a possible D gene (6 bases). The germline V and J ends were trimmed by 4 bases and 3 bases, with 19 bases remaining between them. Germline V gene data show CDR1 as SGHRS and CDR2 as YFSETQ. The CDR3 sequence is 16 residues long. Here the CDR3 DNA reads TGCGCCAGCAGCGGTGGGCGGGGATTACATGAAGAGACCCAGTACTTC. Translation: CASSGGRGLHEETQYF.

This clone was counted only a few times. This chain connects TRBV18 to TRBJ1-3, with D unclear. The CDR3 runs to 17 residues. Germline assignment: CDR1 KGHSH and CDR2 LQKENI. Trimming removed 2 bases at V and 1 base at J, with 15 bases between. The CDR3: CASSPRSEVRSGNTIYF. CDR3 nucleotides: TGTGCCAGCTCACCAAGGTCTGAGGTCAGATCTGGAAACACCATATATTTT. Full variable domain (missing parts from reference TRBV18 and TRBJ1-3): NAGVMQNPRHLVRRRGQEARLRCSPMKGHSHVYWYRQLPEEGLKFMVYLQKENIIDESGMPKERFSAEFPKEGPSILRIQQVVRGDSAAYFCASSPRSEVRSGNTIYFGEGSWLTVV.

J is TRBJ1-3 and V is TRBV19, with D maybe TRBD1 (5 bases). The CDR3 is 15 amino acids. V lost 3 bases, J lost 2 bases, and 11 bases lay in between. CDR1 and CDR2 (germline): LNHDA, SQIVND (reference sequence). The CDR3 sequence is CASSIHRQPGNTIYF. CDR3 coding DNA: TGTGCCAGTAGTATTCACCGACAGCCTGGAAACACCATATATTTT.

The chain joins TRBV18 to TRBJ2-2; no firm D call. The germline gives CDR1 KGHSH, CDR2 LQKENI. V was clipped by 0 bases and J by 5 bases, with 7 bases between them. The CDR3 length is 14 residues. This CDR3 reads CASSPPSLTGELFF. CDR3 coding DNA: TGTGCCAGCTCACCACCTAGTTTGACCGGGGAGCTGTTTTTT. Looking up the rest from reference TRBV18 and TRBJ2-2 gives the full variable domain: NAGVMQNPRHLVRRRGQEARLRCSPMKGHSHVYWYRQLPEEGLKFMVYLQKENIIDESGMPKERFSAEFPKEGPSILRIQQVVRGDSAAYFCASSPPSLTGELFFGEGSRLTVL.

V usage is TRBV18 and J usage is TRBJ1-1, with D possibly matching TRBD1 (5 bases). V was pared by 4 bases and J by 4 bases, with 13 bases between. The germline CDR1 and CDR2 sequences are KGHSH and LQKENI. The CDR3 is 14 residues long. The CDR3 loop reads CASSRGQAGTEAFF. The CDR3 DNA follows: TGTGCCAGCTCACGAGGACAAGCGGGCACTGAAGCTTTCTTT.

This clone was counted a few times. This chain uses TRBV7-6 with TRBJ1-1; D not certain. V lost 4 bases to trimming and J lost 5 bases, with 23 bases between them. This CDR3 is built from 17 residues. The germline CDR1 and CDR2 sequences are SGHVS and FNYEAQ. The CDR3 spells CASSSHPRHSRKTEAFF. The DNA for the CDR3 is TGTGCCAGCAGCTCCCATCCCCGACACAGCCGGAAGACTGAAGCTTTCTTT.

The chain employs TRBV27 and TRBJ1-6, with 10 positions matching TRBD1. The germline V gene has CDR1 MNHEY and CDR2 SMNVEV (reference sequence). This CDR3 has 14 residues. The ends lost 5 bases at V and 12 bases at J; junction bases unmatched: 7. CDR3 DNA: TGTGCCAGCAGTCCAGGACAGGGGGAAGGACCCCTCCACTTT. It encodes CASSPGQGEGPLHF.

The chain links TRBV10-3 to TRBJ2-7; TRBD2 is a possible D gene (5 bases). Germline V gene sequence: CDR1 ENHRY, CDR2 SYGVKD. V was clipped by 2 bases and J by 7 bases, with 9 bases between them. This CDR3 has 12 amino acids. DNA of the CDR3: TGTGCCATCAGTGAGGGAGGTGGTGAGCAGTACTTC. It translates to CAISEGGGEQYF.

V and J are TRBV30 and TRBJ2-5, with 7 nucleotides matching TRBD1. This CDR3 comprises 14 residues. The V and J ends lost 2 bases and 5 bases, in that order; junction bases with no gene match: 8. Germline V CDR1 and CDR2: GTSNPN, SVGIG (reference sequence). The CDR3 sequence: CAWSNPDRFETQYF. The CDR3 DNA reads TGTGCCTGGAGTAACCCGGACAGGTTTGAGACCCAGTACTTC. Complete variable domain (other parts from reference TRBV30 and TRBJ2-5): SQTIHQWPATLVQPVGSPLSLECTVEGTSNPNLYWYRQAAGRGLQLLFYSVGIGQISSEVPQNLSASRPQDRQFILSSKKLLLSDSGFYLCAWSNPDRFETQYFGPGTRLLVL.

The gene calls are TRBV3-1 (or the pseudogene TRBV3-2) and TRBJ1-3; perhaps TRBD1 as D (6 bases). V dropped 5 bases and J dropped 5 bases, with 16 bases sitting between them. The CDR3 runs 15 residues. Germline V gene data show CDR1 as LGHDT and CDR2 as YNNKEL (reference sequence). The chain's CDR3 is CASSWRGGRRNTIYF. The CDR3 DNA is TGTGCCAGCAGCTGGAGGGGGGGAAGGAGAAACACCATATATTTT.

The CDR3 coding sequence is TGTGCCAGCCGTAACAGGGTCGAAGGCTACACCTTC. Translation: CASRNRVEGYTF. This chain uses TRBV28 with TRBJ1-2; D is perhaps TRBD1 (6 bases). The CDR3 contains 12 residues. CDR1 and CDR2 from the germline V gene are MDHEN and SYDVKM. V was shortened by 8 bases and J by 8 bases, with 15 bases between the two germline ends.

This chain connects TRBV5-1 to TRBJ1-2, with D possibly matching TRBD1 (5 bases). CDR3 size: 15 residues. The V and J ends lost 7 bases and 0 bases respectively, with 16 bases between them. CDR1 is SGHRS, CDR2 YFSETQ, per germline. CDR3 sequence (DNA): TGCGCCAGCTCAAATCTGGGGCACGCTAACTATGGCTACACCTTC. Protein product: CASSNLGHANYGYTF.

This clone was seen once. The genes are TRBV28 and TRBJ2-3, with TRBD2 matching 10 bases. The CDR3 contains 16 residues. The germline V gene has CDR1 MDHEN and CDR2 SYDVKM. V dropped 5 bases and J dropped 8; count of bases not matched to a gene: 13. CDR3 region: CASSPSPAGGPGTQYF. The CDR3 nucleotides are TGTGCCAGCAGTCCCTCTCCAGCGGGGGGGCCAGGTACGCAGTATTTT.

V is TRBV24-1 and J is TRBJ1-6; TRBD1 might be the D (6 bases). From germline, CDR1 is KGHDR and CDR2 SFDVKD. CDR3 length: 17 residues. Trimming removed 12 bases at V and 4 bases at J, with 24 bases between. Here the CDR3 reads CAAWGRPREIYNSPLHF. CDR3 bases: TGTGCCGCCTGGGGGCGACCGAGAGAAATTTATAATTCACCCCTCCACTTT.

The chain joins TRBV6-5 to TRBJ1-1; D gene uncertain. Trimming stripped 0 bases from V and 5 bases from J, with 10 bases between. Germline CDR1 MNHEY, CDR2 SVGAGI. The CDR3 is 14 amino acids. CDR3 region: CASSYSTSRTEAFF. CDR3 DNA: TGTGCCAGCAGTTACTCGACATCCCGGACTGAAGCTTTCTTT.

The V and J genes are TRBV3-1 (or the pseudogene TRBV3-2) and TRBJ1-2; D gene unclear. This CDR3 contains 15 residues. Germline V gene sequence: CDR1 LGHDT, CDR2 YNNKEL (reference sequence). The V end lost 4 bases, the J end lost 6 bases, and 18 bases lay between the germline ends. The CDR3 DNA reads TGTGCCAGCAGCCGGACCCGGGTAAGCGGGCATGGCTACACCTTC. Its protein product is CASSRTRVSGHGYTF.

CDR3 region: CASSESRRDTEAFF. The DNA for the CDR3 is TGTGCCAGCAGTGAATCCCGGCGGGACACTGAAGCTTTCTTT. The chain employs TRBV6-1 and TRBJ1-1; D is undetermined. This CDR3 is 14 amino acids long. V was pared by 2 bases and J by 3 bases, with 10 bases between. Germline loops: CDR1 MNHNS, CDR2 SASEGT.

V usage is TRBV5-1 and J usage is TRBJ1-2; D is perhaps TRBD1 (6 bases). From germline, CDR1 is SGHRS and CDR2 YFSETQ. The CDR3 spans 14 residues. V shed 2 bases and J shed 3 bases, with 11 bases lying between them. CDR3 loop: CASSFEQGYYGYTF. Written as DNA, the CDR3 is TGCGCCAGCAGCTTCGAACAGGGCTACTATGGCTACACCTTC.

This clone was seen just once. The rearrangement joins TRBV21-1 to TRBJ2-1; the table's D call, TRBD2, was not checked against the DNA. TRBV21-1 is given as a pseudogene. CDR3 length: 21 amino acids. The CDR3 loop is CASSNGDFGAQTSGGRNEQFF. CDR3 DNA: TGTGCCAGCAGCAACGGGGACTTCGGGGCTCAGACGAGCGGGGGCCGCAATGAGCAGTTCTTC.

To note about this clone: One end of the junction varies from germline; a read error may be responsible. The chain joins TRBV12-3 or TRBV12-4 to TRBJ2-7, with 7 positions matching TRBD1. The CDR3 runs 13 residues. CDR3 DNA: TGTGCCACCAGTAGGGACAGAGATTACGAGCAGTACTTC. Translation gives CATSRDRDYEQYF.

The chain carries TRBV4-2 and TRBJ2-1, with 9 bases fitting TRBD2. Germline CDR1 LGHNA, CDR2 YNFKEQ. The CDR3 is 16 amino acids. V gave up 1 base and J gave up 2 bases; unmatched junction bases: 3. The CDR3 nucleotides read TGTGCCAGCAGCCAAGTAGCGGGGGCACCCTACAATGAGCAGTTCTTC. This codes for CASSQVAGAPYNEQFF.

The CDR3 nucleotides are TGTGCCAGCAGGCCGGGGACAGGGACCTCGTATGGCTACACCTTC. As protein: CASRPGTGTSYGYTF. V and J are TRBV6-6 and TRBJ1-2; TRBD1 aligns across 9 bases. Looked up from germline, CDR1 is MNHNY and CDR2 is SVGAGI (reference sequence). CDR3 length: 15 amino acids. V dropped 6 bases and J dropped 5; count of bases not matched to a gene: 10.

For the CDR3, the DNA is TGTGCCAGTAGTAGAACAGGGAACACTGAAGCTTTCTTT. Translated: CASSRTGNTEAFF. The chain links TRBV19 to TRBJ1-1; D might be TRBD1 (5 bases). V lost 4 bases to trimming and J lost 1 base, with 7 bases between them. CDR3 length: 13 amino acids. CDR1 LNHDA and CDR2 SQIVND come from the germline V gene (reference sequence).

This sequence joins TRBV9 and TRBJ1-2, with 12 positions matching TRBD1. CDR1 and CDR2 (germline): SGDLS, YYNGEE. V gave up 3 bases and J gave up 6 bases; unmatched junction bases: 9. The CDR3 contains 16 residues. CDR3 residues: CASSAGTGGWKDGYTF. The CDR3 DNA reads TGTGCCAGCAGCGCCGGGACAGGGGGCTGGAAGGATGGCTACACCTTC.

V usage is TRBV11-2 and J usage is TRBJ1-1, with D possibly matching TRBD1 (5 bases). The CDR3 runs 13 residues. Deletions cut 5 bases from V and 4 bases from J, with 11 bases between. Looked up from germline, CDR1 is SGHAT and CDR2 is FQNNGV. The CDR3 coding sequence is TGTGCCAGCAGCCGCTGGGGGGGCACTGAAGCTTTCTTT. Translating gives CASSRWGGTEAFF.

The chain combines TRBV6-5 with TRBJ1-2; 12 nucleotides agree with TRBD1. The V gene end was trimmed by 6 bases and the J gene end by 9 bases; junction bases not matched to a gene: 5. This CDR3 is 13 amino acids long. CDR1 is MNHEY and CDR2 is SVGAGI in the germline V gene. CDR3 protein: CASRSGTGGRYTF. In DNA, the CDR3 is TGTGCCAGCAGGTCCGGGACAGGGGGCCGCTACACCTTC.

The chain uses TRBV7-8 and TRBJ1-6, with 7 bases identical to TRBD1. The CDR3 runs 14 residues. Trimming at V came to 3 bases and at J to 8 bases, leaving 4 bases not matched to a gene. The germline V gene encodes CDR1 SGHVS and CDR2 FQNEAQ. This chain's CDR3 is CASSLGQFYSPLHF. CDR3 sequence (DNA): TGTGCCAGCAGCTTGGGACAGTTCTATTCACCCCTCCACTTT.